This TCR beta chain was documented in a study of blood T cell repertoires in COVID-19. Study background: Donors in the United States, Italy and Spain gave samples during acute or convalescent COVID-19. PBMCs, B-cell-depleted T cells, or T cells provided the cDNA or gDNA that made up the material.

The CDR3 consists of 15 residues. V trimming: 0 bases; J trimming: 5 bases; junction bases outside the gene matches: 5. Germline values: CDR1 SGHNT, CDR2 YYREEE (reference sequence). Per the authors' pipeline: Reference gene primer amplification gave estimated nucleated cell counts. Some clones are missing from TCRdb's copy, which holds only in-frame ones; the method was immunoSEQ multiplex PCR. D and trimming were read from the DNA, whereas the V and J calls and clone size are those reported in that table. The sample lists more than 95,000 clones, around four fifths occurring once. This rearrangement joins TRBV5-4 to TRBJ2-1, with 7 bases aligning to TRBD2. This clonotype was obtained from a human donor in a cohort sampled during active COVID-19. Sequencing input: peripheral blood. The CDR3 DNA follows: TGTGCCAGCAGCTTGGAGCGGGGCCTCGACAATGAGCAGTTCTTC. Translated, it gives CASSLERGLDNEQFF.